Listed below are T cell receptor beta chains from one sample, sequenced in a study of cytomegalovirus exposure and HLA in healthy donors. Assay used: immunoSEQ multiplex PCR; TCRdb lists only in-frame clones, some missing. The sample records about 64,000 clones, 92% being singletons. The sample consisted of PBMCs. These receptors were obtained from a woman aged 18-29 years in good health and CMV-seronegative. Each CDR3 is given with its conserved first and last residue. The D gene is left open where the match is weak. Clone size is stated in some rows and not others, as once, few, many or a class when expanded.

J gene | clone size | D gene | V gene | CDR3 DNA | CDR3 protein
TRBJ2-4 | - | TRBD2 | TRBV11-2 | TGTGCCAGCACGGCTAGCGGGGGAGATTGGGACATTCAGTACTTC | CASTASGGDWDIQYF
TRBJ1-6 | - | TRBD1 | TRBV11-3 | TGTGCCAGCAGCAAGACAGGGAGTTTAGGATCACCCCTCCACTTT | CASSKTGSLGSPLHF
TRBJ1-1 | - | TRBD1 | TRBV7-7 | TGTGCGTATACAGGGGGAGGTACTGAAGCTTTCTTT | CAYTGGGTEAFF
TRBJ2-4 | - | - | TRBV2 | TGTGCCAGCAGTGAAAGGGGGGGATCGAACATTCAGTACTTC | CASSERGGSNIQYF
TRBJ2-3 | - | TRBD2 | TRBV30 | TGTGCCTGGAATGTGGCGGGAGGACCCACAGATACGCAGTATTTT | CAWNVAGGPTDTQYF
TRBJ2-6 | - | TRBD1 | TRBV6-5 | TGTGCCAGCAGTTTGAACAGGGGAGCTGGGGCCAACGTCCTGACTTTC | CASSLNRGAGANVLTF
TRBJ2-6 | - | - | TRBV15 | TGTGCCACCAGCAGATCATTCACAGGGTCTGGGGCCAACGTCCTGACTTTC | CATSRSFTGSGANVLTF
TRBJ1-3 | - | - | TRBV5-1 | TGCGCCAGCAGCTTGGAGCTAGGCGTCGGGAACACCATATATTTT | CASSLELGVGNTIYF
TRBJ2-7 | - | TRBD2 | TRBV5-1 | TGCGCCAGCAGACAAACCCCGTTGCGGGGGACCTACGAGCAGTACTTC | CASRQTPLRGTYEQYF
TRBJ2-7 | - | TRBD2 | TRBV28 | TGTGCTTCTCGGACTAGCGGGGACTACGAGCAGTACTTC | CASRTSGDYEQYF
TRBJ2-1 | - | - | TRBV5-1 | TGCGCCAGCAGCTTGGAGTCCGGACAGTCGGGTGAGCAGTTCTTC | CASSLESGQSGEQFF
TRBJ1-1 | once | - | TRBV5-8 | TGTGCCAGCAGGAGTCCCTGGGGGCCGACAGCTTTCTTT | CASRSPWGPTAFF